One sample yielded the 8 T cell receptor beta chains listed below, sequenced in a study of T cell repertoires in cytomegalovirus infection. TCRdb recomputed calls from the reads with MiXCR, one row per CDR3 protein. The sample yields 110,000 to 150,000 distinct CDR3 sequences, approximately 5.9% seen once. Sequenced: PBMCs. The receptor set was obtained from a human donor in good health (CMV status not recorded). Some clones in this sample may be carry-over from other donors' samples.

This clonotype has at least ten counts. The rearrangement joins TRBV7-6 to TRBJ1-2, with D uncertain. CDR3 length: 14 residues. CDR1 SGHVS and CDR2 FNYEAQ come from the germline V gene. V was pared by 5 bases and J by 4 bases, with 14 bases between. CDR3 protein: CASSPDSTSYGYTF. CDR3 nucleotides: TGTGCCAGCAGCCCCGACTCGACGAGCTATGGCTACACCTTC.

The table lists this clonotype with many counts. The V call is TRBV6-2 or TRBV6-3, the J call TRBJ2-3; TRBD2 aligns across 13 bases. The germline V gene encodes CDR1 MNHEY and CDR2 SVGEGT. The CDR3 sequence is 17 residues long. J lost 1 base, V lost 5 bases, and 6 bases had no gene match. The CDR3 here is CASSRTSGGVRTDTQYF. CDR3 DNA: TGTGCCAGCAGTAGGACTAGCGGGGGCGTCCGCACAGATACGCAGTATTTT.

This clonotype was found many times. The rearrangement links TRBV19 to TRBJ1-1; TRBD1 might be the D (5 bases). The CDR3 covers 17 residues. Trimming shortened V by 1 base and J by 4 bases, and 19 bases separated the two germline ends. Germline values: CDR1 LNHDA, CDR2 SQIVND (reference sequence). The DNA for the CDR3 is TGTGCCAGTAGTATAGTCCCAGGACTAAATAGGGGCACTGAAGCTTTCTTT. As protein: CASSIVPGLNRGTEAFF. The full variable domain, its missing parts supplied by reference TRBV19 and TRBJ1-1, is DGGITQSPKYLFRKEGQNVTLSCEQNLNHDAMYWYRQDPGQGLRLIYYSQIVNDFQKGDIAEGYSVSREKKESFPLTVTSAQKNPTAFYLCASSIVPGLNRGTEAFFGQGTRLTVV.

This CDR3 reads CAISESGGQGSADTQYF. CDR3 nucleotide sequence: TGTGCCATCAGTGAGTCGGGTGGACAGGGGTCGGCAGATACGCAGTATTTT. The chain carries TRBV10-3 and TRBJ2-3; 9 bases agree with TRBD1. The CDR3 length is 17 residues. The V gene end was trimmed by 0 bases and the J gene end by 4 bases; junction bases not matched to a gene: 8. Per the germline V gene, CDR1 is ENHRY and CDR2 is SYGVKD.

In this sample, this clonotype turned up many times. The chain combines TRBV7-2 with TRBJ1-1; no clear D gene. The length of the CDR3 is 14 residues. V dropped 1 base and J dropped 7 bases, with 13 bases sitting between them. The V gene's germline CDR1 is SGHTA and CDR2 FQGNSA. CDR3 loop: CASSLGVGYGEAFF. The CDR3 DNA reads as TGTGCCAGCAGCTTAGGTGTGGGGTACGGTGAAGCTTTCTTT.

This clonotype was detected ten times or more. This chain connects TRBV7-8 to TRBJ2-7; no definite D call. Germline CDR1 SGHVS, CDR2 FQNEAQ. The CDR3 runs 14 residues. V dropped 4 bases and J dropped 3 bases, with 13 bases sitting between them. The CDR3 region has the DNA TGTGCCAGCAGCTCTCGGACGGCGCTCTACGAGCAGTACTTC. This translates into CASSSRTALYEQYF.

The CDR3 bases are TGTGCCAGCAGCTTAGCCCACCACGTGGGGTATTCACCCCTCCACTTT. It is translated as CASSLAHHVGYSPLHF. The chain couples TRBV11-2 to TRBJ1-6, with no clear D. The CDR3 consists of 16 residues. Germline-derived CDR1 and CDR2 are SGHAT and FQNNGV. V was shortened by 1 base and J by 8 bases, with 15 bases between the two germline ends. The whole variable domain, filled in from reference TRBV11-2 and TRBJ1-6, reads EAGVAQSPRYKIIEKRQSVAFWCNPISGHATLYWYQQILGQGPKLLIQFQNNGVVDDSQLPKDRFSAERLKGVDSTLKIQPAKLEDSAVYLCASSLAHHVGYSPLHFGNGTRLTVT.

This clonotype was observed many times. The V gene is TRBV7-8, the J gene TRBJ2-7, with D perhaps TRBD2 (6 bases). V dropped 1 base and J dropped 6 bases, with 22 bases sitting between them. This CDR3 contains 17 residues. Germline CDR1 is SGHVS and CDR2 is FQNEAQ. The CDR3 DNA reads as TGTGCCAGCAGCTTAGATCCGGGACTCCGCCGCGGTAGCGAGCAGTACTTC. This codes for CASSLDPGLRRGSEQYF. The full variable domain, in which reference TRBV7-8 and TRBJ2-7 provide the parts outside the CDR3, is GAGVSQSPRYKVAKRGQDVALRCDPISGHVSLFWYQQALGQGPEFLTYFQNEAQLDKSGLPSDRFFAERPEGSVSTLKIQRTQQEDSAVYLCASSLDPGLRRGSEQYFGPGTRLTVT.